This T cell receptor (beta chain) was recovered during a study of blood T cell repertoires in COVID-19. Turning to the study itself: The United States, Italy and Spain were the sources of the acute and convalescent COVID-19 samples. T cells, B-cell-depleted T cells, or PBMCs provided the cDNA or gDNA that served as material.

V was clipped by 4 bases and J by 2 bases, with 10 bases between them. CDR3 size: 13 residues. CDR1 is SGHNT and CDR2 is YYREEE in the germline V gene (reference sequence). Authors' methods: Amplification of reference gene primers provided the estimated nucleated cell counts. The data were produced by immunoSEQ multiplex PCR, yet TCRdb's version contains in-frame clones alone and is incomplete. V and J calls and clone size come straight from that table; D and trimming were deduced from the DNA. The sample contains about 60,000 clones, 88% of which appear only once. The sample was peripheral blood. The rearrangement joins TRBV5-4 to TRBJ2-7; D unclear. The receptor comes from a human donor in a cohort sampled during active COVID-19. This CDR3 reads CASSPPRAYEQYF. Written as DNA, the CDR3 is TGTGCCAGCAGCCCCCCCCGTGCCTACGAGCAGTACTTC.